This T cell receptor beta chain was profiled in a study of T cell repertoires in cytomegalovirus infection. Study details: Both a matching HLA type and CMV infection were indicated by public TCR beta signatures.

Overall study findings and caveats: There were HLA-C-restricted CMV-specific TCR beta clonotypes dominating the ex vivo response.

V was pared by 4 bases and J by 3 bases, with 9 bases of the junction left unmatched. The CDR3 length is 16 residues. The germline V gene has CDR1 SGDLS and CDR2 YYNGEE. Of note for this clonotype: Its antigen is as yet unknown.

TCRdb redid the calling of the reads with MiXCR, one entry per CDR3 protein. The sample contains over 100,000 distinct CDR3 sequences, over 9.5% of which appear only once. This receptor was obtained from a human donor in good health (CMV status not recorded). Some clones in this sample may be carry-over from other donors' samples. Sequences were obtained from PBMCs, sequenced either directly or after in vitro stimulation (not recorded which). The chain employs TRBV9 and TRBJ2-5, with TRBD2 identical over 10 bases. The CDR3: CASSSGLAVEEETQYF. As DNA, the CDR3 is TGTGCCAGCAGCTCCGGACTAGCGGTGGAGGAAGAGACCCAGTACTTC.